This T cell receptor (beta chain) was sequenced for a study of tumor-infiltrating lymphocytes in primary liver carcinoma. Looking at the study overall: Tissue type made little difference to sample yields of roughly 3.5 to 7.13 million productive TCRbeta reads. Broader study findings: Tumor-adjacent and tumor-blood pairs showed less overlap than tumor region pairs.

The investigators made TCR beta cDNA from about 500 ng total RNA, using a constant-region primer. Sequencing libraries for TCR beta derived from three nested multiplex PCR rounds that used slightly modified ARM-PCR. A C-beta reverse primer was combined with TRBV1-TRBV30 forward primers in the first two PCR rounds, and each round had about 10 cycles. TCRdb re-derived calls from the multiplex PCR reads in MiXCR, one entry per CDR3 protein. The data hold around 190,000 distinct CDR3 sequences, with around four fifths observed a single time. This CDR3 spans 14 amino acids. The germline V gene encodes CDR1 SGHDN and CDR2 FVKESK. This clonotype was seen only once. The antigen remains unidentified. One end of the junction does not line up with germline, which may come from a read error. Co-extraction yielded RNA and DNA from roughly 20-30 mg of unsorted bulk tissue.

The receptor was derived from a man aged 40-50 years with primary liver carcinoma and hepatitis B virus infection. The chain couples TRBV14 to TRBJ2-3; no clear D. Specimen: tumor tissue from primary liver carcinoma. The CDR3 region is CASSQVVSTVTQYF. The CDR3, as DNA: TGTGCCAGCAGCCAGGTGGTGAGTACAGTTACGCAGTATTTT.